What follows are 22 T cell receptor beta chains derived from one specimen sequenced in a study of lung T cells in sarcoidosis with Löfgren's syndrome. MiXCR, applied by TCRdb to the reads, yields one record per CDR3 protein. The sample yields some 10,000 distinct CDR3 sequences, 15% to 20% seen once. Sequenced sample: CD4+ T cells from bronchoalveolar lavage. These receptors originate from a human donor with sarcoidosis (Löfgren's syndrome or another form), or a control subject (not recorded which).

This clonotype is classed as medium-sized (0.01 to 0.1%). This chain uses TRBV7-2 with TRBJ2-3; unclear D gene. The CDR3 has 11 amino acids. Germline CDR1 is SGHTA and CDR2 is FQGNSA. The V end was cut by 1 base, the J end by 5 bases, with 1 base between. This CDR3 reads CASSLVDTQYF. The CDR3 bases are TGTGCCAGCAGCTTAGTAGATACGCAGTATTTT.

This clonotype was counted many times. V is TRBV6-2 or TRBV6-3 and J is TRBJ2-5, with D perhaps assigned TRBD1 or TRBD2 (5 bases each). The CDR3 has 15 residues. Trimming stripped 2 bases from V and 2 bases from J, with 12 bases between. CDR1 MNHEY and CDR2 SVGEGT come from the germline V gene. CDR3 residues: CASSYRGDLQETQYF. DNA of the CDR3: TGTGCCAGCAGTTACAGGGGAGACCTACAAGAGACCCAGTACTTC.

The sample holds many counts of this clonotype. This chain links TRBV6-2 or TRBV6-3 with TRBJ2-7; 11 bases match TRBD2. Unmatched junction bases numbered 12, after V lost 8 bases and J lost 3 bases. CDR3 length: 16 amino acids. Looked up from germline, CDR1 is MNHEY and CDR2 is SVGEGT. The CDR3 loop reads CASRSLLAGDFYEQYF. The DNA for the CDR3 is TGTGCCAGCCGCTCCCTACTAGCGGGGGACTTCTACGAGCAGTACTTC.

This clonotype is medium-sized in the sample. The CDR3 is CSAERTGKETQYF. The DNA of the CDR3 is TGCAGTGCCGAACGGACAGGGAAAGAGACCCAGTACTTC. The genes are TRBV20-1 and TRBJ2-5, with 8 bases aligning to TRBD1. Germline CDR1 DFQATT, CDR2 SNEGSKA (reference sequence). CDR3 length: 13 residues. The V segment lost 6 bases and the J segment 3 bases; nucleotides outside the gene matches: 6.

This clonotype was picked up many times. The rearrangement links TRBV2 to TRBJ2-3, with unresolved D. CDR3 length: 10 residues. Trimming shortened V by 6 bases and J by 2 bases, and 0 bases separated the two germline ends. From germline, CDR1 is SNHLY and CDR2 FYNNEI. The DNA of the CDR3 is TGTGCCAGCAGCACAGATACGCAGTATTTT. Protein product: CASSTDTQYF.

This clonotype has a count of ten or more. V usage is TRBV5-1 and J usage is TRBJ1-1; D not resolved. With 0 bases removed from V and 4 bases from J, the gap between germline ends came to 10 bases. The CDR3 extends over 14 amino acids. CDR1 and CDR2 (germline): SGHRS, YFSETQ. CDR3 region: CASSLDPSSTEAFF. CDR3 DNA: TGCGCCAGCAGCTTGGATCCCTCGAGCACTGAAGCTTTCTTT. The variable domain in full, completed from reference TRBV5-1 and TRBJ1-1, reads KAGVTQTPRYLIKTRGQQVTLSCSPISGHRSVSWYQQTPGQGLQFLFEYFSETQRNKGNFPGRFSGRQFSNSRSEMNVSTLELGDSALYLCASSLDPSSTEAFFGQGTRLTVV.

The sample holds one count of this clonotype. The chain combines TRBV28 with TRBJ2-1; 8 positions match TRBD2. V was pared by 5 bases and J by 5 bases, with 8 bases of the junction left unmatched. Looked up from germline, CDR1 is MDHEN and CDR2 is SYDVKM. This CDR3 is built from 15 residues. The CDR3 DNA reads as TGTGCCAGCAGTCCAAGTAGCGGGGTTAACAATGAGCAGTTCTTC. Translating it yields CASSPSSGVNNEQFF.

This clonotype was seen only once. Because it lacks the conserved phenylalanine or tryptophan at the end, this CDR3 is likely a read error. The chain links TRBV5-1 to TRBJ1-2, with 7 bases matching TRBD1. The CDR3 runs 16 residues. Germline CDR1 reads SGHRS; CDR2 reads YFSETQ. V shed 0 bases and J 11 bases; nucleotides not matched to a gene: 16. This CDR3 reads CASSLGSGQPAKGYTL. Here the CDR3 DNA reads TGCGCCAGCAGCTTGGGATCGGGACAGCCGGCTAAAGGATACACCCTC.

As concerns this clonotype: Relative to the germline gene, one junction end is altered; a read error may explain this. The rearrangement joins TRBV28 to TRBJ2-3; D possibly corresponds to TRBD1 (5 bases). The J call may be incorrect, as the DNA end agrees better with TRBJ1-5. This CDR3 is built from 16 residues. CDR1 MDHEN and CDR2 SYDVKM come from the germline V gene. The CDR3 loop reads CASSSGLAGSTDTQHF. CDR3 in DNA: TGTGCTAGCAGTTCGGGACTAGCGGGATCCACAGATACGCAGCATTTT.

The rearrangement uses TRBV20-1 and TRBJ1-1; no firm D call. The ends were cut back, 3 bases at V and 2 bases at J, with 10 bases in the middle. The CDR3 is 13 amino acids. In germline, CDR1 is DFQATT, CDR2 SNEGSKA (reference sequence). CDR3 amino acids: CSASSNRNTEAFF. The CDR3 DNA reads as TGCAGTGCTAGTTCCAACAGAAACACTGAAGCTTTCTTT.

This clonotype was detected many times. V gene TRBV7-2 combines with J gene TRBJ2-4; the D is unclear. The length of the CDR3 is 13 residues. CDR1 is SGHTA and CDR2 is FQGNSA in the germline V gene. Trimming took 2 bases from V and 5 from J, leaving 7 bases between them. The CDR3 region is CASSLYKENIQYF. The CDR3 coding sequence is TGTGCCAGCAGCTTATATAAAGAAAACATTCAGTACTTC.

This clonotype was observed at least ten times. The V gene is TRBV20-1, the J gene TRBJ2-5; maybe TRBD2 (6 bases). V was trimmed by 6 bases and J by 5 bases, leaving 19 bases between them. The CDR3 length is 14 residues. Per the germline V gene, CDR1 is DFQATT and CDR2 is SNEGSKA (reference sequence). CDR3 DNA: TGCAGTGCGTCTAGCGTCGACCTATTGGAGACCCAGTACTTC. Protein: CSASSVDLLETQYF.

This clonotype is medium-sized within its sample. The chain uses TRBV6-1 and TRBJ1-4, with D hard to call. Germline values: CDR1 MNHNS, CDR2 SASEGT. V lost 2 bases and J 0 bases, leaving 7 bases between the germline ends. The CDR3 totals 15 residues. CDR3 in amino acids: CASSEYVATNEKLFF. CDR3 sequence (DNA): TGTGCCAGCAGTGAATATGTTGCAACTAATGAAAAACTGTTTTTT.

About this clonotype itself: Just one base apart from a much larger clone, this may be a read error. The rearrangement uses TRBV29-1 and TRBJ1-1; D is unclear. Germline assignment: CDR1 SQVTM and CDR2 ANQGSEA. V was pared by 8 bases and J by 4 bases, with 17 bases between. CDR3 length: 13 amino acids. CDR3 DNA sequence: TGCAGCTTAAGGTACTCCGGCGGCACTGAAGCTTTCTTT. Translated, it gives CSLRYSGGTEAFF.

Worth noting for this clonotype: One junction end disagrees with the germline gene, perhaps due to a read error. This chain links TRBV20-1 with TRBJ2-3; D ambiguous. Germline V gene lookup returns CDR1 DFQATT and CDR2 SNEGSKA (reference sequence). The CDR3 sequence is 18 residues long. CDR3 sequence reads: CSARDHWSLPRGTDTQYF. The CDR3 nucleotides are TGCAGTGCCAGAGATCATTGGTCCCTCCCTAGAGGCACAGATACGCAGTATTTT.

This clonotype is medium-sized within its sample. The CDR3 DNA is TGTGCCACCAAACACCCGGAGGCGAACACTGAAGCTTTCTTT. Translating it yields CATKHPEANTEAFF. V usage is TRBV28 and J usage is TRBJ1-1; D unclear. This CDR3 has 14 amino acids. CDR1 is MDHEN, CDR2 SYDVKM, per germline. Trimming took off 10 bases at V and 1 base at J, with 16 bases between the two ends.

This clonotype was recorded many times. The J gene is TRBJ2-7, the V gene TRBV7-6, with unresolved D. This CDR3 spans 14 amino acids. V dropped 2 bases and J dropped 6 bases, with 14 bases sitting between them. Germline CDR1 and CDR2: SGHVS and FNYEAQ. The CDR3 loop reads CASSLRVETGEQYF. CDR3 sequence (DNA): TGTGCCAGCAGCTTACGGGTAGAAACCGGCGAGCAGTACTTC.

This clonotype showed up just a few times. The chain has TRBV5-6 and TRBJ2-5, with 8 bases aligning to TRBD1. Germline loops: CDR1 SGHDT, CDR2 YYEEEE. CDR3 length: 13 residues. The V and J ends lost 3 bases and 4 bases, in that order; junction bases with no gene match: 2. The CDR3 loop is CASSYGQGETQYF. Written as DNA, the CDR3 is TGTGCCAGCAGCTACGGACAGGGAGAGACCCAGTACTTC.

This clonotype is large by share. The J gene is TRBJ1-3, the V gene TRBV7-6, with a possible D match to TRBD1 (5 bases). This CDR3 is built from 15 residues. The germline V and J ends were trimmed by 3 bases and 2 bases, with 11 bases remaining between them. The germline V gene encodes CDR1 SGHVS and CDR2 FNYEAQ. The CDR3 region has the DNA TGTGCCAGCAGCTTGGCAGGGAGCACTGGAAACACCATATATTTT. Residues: CASSLAGSTGNTIYF.

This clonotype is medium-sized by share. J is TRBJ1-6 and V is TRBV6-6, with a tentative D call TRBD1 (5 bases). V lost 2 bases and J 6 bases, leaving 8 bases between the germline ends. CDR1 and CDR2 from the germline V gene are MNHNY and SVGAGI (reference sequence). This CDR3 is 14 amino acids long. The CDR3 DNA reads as TGTGCCAGCAGTTACAGGGACTCTAATTCACCCCTCCACTTT. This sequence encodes CASSYRDSNSPLHF.

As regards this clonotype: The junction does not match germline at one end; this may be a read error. The chain's CDR3 is CAGSRPSSNQPQHF. CDR3 nucleotides: TGTGCCGGCAGTCGCCCGAGTAGCAATCAACCCCAGCATTTT. The chain uses TRBV6-5 and TRBJ1-5; D gene ambiguous. Per the germline V gene, CDR1 is MNHEY and CDR2 is SVGAGI. This CDR3 has 14 amino acids.

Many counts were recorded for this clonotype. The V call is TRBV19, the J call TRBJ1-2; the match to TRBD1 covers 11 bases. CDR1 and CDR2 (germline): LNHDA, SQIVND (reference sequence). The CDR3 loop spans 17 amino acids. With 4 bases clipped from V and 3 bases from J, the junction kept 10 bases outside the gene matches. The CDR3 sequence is CASSRHAGGQGDYGYTF. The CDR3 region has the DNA TGTGCCAGTAGTAGACACGCTGGGGGACAGGGGGACTATGGCTACACCTTC.